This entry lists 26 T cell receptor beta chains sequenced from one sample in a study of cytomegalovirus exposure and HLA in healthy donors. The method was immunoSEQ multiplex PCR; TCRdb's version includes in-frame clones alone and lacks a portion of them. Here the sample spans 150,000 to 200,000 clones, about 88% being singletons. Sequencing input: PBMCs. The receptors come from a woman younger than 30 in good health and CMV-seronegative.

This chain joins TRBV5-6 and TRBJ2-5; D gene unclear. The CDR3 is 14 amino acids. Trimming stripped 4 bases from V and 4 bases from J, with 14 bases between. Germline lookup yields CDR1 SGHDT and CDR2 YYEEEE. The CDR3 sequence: CASSVRRRRETQYF. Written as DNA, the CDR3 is TGTGCCAGCAGCGTCCGGCGTAGGAGAGAGACCCAGTACTTC.

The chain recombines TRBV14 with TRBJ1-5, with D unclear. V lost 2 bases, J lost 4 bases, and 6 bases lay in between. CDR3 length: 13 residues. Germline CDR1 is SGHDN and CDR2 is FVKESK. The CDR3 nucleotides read TGTGCCAGCAGCCAATCGAGGAATCAGCCCCAGCATTTT. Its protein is CASSQSRNQPQHF.

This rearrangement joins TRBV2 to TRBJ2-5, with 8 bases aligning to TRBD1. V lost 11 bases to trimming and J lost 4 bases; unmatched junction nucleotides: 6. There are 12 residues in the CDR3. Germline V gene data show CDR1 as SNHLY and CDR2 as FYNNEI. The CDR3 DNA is TGTGCCGGATCAGGGGGCGGAGAGACCCAGTACTTC. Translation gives CAGSGGGETQYF. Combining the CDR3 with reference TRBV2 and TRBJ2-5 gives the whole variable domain EPEVTQTPSHQVTQMGQEVILRCVPISNHLYFYWYRQILGQKVEFLVSFYNNEISEKSEIFDDQFSVERPDGSNFTLKIRSTKLEDSAMYFCAGSGGGETQYFGPGTRLLVL.

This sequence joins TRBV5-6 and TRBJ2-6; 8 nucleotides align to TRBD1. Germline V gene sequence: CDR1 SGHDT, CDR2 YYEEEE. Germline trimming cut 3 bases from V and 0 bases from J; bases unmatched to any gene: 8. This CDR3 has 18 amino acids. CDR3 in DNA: TGTGCCAGCAGCTCCTGGGACAGGCAATTCTCTGGGGCCAACGTCCTGACTTTC. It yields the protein CASSSWDRQFSGANVLTF.

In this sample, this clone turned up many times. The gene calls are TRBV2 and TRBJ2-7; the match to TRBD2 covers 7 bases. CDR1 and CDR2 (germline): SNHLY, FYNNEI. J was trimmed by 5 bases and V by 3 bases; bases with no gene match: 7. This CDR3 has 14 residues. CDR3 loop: CASSDAGAVDEQYF. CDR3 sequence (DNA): TGTGCCAGCAGTGACGCGGGAGCTGTCGACGAGCAGTACTTC.

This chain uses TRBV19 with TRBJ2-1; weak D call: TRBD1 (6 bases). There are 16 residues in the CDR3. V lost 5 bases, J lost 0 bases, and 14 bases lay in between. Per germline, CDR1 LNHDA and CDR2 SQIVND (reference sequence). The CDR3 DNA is TGTGCCAGTAGTCTCGGATTAGGGGGCTCCTACAATGAGCAGTTCTTC. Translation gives CASSLGLGGSYNEQFF. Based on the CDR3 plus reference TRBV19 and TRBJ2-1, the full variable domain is DGGITQSPKYLFRKEGQNVTLSCEQNLNHDAMYWYRQDPGQGLRLIYYSQIVNDFQKGDIAEGYSVSREKKESFPLTVTSAQKNPTAFYLCASSLGLGGSYNEQFFGPGTRLTVL.

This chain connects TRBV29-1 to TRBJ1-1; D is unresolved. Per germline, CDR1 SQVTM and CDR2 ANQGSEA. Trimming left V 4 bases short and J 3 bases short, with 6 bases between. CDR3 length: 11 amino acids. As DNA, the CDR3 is TGCAGCGTTGTGCGGGACACTGAAGCTTTCTTT. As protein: CSVVRDTEAFF. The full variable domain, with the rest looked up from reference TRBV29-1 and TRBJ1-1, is SAVISQKPSRDICQRGTSLTIQCQVDSQVTMMFWYRQQPGQSLTLIATANQGSEATYESGFVIDKFPISRPNLTFSTLTVSNMSPEDSSIYLCSVVRDTEAFFGQGTRLTVV.

The DNA for the CDR3 is TGTGCCAGCAGTGAGGAAGTACAGGGCGGCCTTACGCGCGAGCAGTACTTC. It yields the protein CASSEEVQGGLTREQYF. V and J are TRBV25-1 and TRBJ2-7, with D possibly matching TRBD1 (6 bases). The CDR3 sequence is 17 residues long. V dropped 3 bases and J dropped 6 bases, with 24 bases sitting between them. Germline V gives CDR1 MGHDK, CDR2 SYGVNS.

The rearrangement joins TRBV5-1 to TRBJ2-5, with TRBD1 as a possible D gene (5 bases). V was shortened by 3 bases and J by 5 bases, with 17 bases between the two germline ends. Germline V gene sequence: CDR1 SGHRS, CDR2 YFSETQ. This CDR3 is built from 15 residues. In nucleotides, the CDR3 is TGCGCCAGCAGCTACGACAGTGGCGTGTCCGAGACCCAGTACTTC. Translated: CASSYDSGVSETQYF. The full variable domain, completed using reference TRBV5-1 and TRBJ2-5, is KAGVTQTPRYLIKTRGQQVTLSCSPISGHRSVSWYQQTPGQGLQFLFEYFSETQRNKGNFPGRFSGRQFSNSRSEMNVSTLELGDSALYLCASSYDSGVSETQYFGPGTRLLVL.

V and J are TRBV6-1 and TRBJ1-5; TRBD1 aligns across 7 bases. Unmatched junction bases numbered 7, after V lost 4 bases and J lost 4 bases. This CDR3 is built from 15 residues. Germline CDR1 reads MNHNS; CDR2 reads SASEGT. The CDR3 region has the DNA TGTGCCAGCAGTGGGGGACAGAGACTTAATCAGCCCCAGCATTTT. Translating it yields CASSGGQRLNQPQHF.

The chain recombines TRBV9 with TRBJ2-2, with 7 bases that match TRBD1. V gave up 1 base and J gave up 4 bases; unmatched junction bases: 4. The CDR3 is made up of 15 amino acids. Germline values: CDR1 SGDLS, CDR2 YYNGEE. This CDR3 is CASSVKGAGTGELFF. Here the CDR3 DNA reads TGTGCCAGCAGCGTAAAGGGGGCGGGCACCGGGGAGCTGTTTTTT.

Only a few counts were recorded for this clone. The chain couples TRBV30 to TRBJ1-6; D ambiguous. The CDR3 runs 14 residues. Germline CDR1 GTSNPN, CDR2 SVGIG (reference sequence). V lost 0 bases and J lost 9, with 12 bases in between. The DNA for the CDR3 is TGTGCCTGGAGTGTAAAACGGGAGAGTTCACCCCTCCACTTT. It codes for CAWSVKRESSPLHF.

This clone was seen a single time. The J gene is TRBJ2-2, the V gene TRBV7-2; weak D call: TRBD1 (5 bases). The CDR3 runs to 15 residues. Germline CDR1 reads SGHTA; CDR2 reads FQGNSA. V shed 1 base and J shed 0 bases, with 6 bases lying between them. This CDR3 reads CASSLVQANTGELFF. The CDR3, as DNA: TGTGCCAGCAGCTTAGTACAGGCGAACACCGGGGAGCTGTTTTTT.

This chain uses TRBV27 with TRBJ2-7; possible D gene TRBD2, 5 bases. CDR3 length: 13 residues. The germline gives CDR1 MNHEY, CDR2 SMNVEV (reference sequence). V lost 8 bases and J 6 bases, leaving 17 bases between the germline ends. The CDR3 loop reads CASRDTLKGEQYF. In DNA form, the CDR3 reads TGTGCCAGCCGGGATACTTTAAAGGGCGAGCAGTACTTC.

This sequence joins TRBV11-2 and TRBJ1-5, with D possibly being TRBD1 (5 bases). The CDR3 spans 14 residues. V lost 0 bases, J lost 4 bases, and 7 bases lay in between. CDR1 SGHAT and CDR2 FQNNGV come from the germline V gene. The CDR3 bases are TGTGCCAGCAGCTTAGACAGGGTAAATCAGCCCCAGCATTTT. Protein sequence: CASSLDRVNQPQHF. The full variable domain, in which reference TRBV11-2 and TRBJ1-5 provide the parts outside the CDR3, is EAGVAQSPRYKIIEKRQSVAFWCNPISGHATLYWYQQILGQGPKLLIQFQNNGVVDDSQLPKDRFSAERLKGVDSTLKIQPAKLEDSAVYLCASSLDRVNQPQHFGDGTRLSIL.

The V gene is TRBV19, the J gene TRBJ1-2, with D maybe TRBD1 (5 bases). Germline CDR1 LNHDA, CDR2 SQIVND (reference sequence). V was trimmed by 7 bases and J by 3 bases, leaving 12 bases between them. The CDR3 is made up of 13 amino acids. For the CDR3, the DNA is TGTGCCAGTACCTTGGGGGGGTACTATGGCTACACCTTC. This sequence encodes CASTLGGYYGYTF.

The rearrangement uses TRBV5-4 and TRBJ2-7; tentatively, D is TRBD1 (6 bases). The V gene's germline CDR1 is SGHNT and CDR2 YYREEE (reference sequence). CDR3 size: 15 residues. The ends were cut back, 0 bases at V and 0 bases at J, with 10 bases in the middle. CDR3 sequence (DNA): TGTGCCAGCAGCTTGGGGGGGACAAACTCCTACGAGCAGTACTTC. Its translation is CASSLGGTNSYEQYF.

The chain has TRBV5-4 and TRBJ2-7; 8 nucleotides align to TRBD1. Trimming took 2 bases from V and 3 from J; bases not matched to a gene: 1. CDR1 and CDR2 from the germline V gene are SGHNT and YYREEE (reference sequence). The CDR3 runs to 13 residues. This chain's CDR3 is CASSLGTGYEQYF. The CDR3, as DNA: TGTGCCAGCAGCTTAGGGACAGGCTACGAGCAGTACTTC.

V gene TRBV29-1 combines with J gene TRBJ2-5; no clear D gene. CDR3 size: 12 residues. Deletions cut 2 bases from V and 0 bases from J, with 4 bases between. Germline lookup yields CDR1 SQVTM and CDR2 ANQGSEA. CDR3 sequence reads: CSVERDQETQYF. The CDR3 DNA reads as TGCAGCGTTGAACGGGACCAAGAGACCCAGTACTTC.

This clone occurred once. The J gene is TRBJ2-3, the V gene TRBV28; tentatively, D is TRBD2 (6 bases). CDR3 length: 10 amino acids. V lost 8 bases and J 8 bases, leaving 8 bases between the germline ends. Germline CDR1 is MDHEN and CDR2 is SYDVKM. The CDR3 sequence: CASLRGTQYF. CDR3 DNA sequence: TGTGCCAGCTTGCGGGGTACGCAGTATTTT.

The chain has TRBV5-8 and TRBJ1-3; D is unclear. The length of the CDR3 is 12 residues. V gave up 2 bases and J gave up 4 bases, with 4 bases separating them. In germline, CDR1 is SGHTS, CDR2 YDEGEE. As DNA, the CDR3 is TGTGCCAGCAGCTTCATCGGAAACACCATATATTTT. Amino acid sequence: CASSFIGNTIYF. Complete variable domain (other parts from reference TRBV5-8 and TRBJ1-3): EAGVTQSPTHLIKTRGQQATLRCSPISGHTSVYWYQQALGLGLQFLLWYDEGEERNRGNFPPRFSGRQFPNYSSELNVNALELEDSALYLCASSFIGNTIYFGEGSWLTVV.

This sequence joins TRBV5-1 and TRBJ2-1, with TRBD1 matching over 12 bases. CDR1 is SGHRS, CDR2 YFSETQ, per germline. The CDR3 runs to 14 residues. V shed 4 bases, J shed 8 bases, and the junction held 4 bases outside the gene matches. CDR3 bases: TGCGCCAGCAGCAGGGACAGGGGGCCGCATGAGCAGTTCTTC. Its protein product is CASSRDRGPHEQFF.

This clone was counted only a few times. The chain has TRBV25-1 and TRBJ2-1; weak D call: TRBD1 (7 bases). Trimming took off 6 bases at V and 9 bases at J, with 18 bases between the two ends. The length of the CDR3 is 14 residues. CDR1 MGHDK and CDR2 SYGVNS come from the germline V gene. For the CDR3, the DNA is TGTGCCAGCAGGGATTCGACAGGGAGGAGTGAGCAGTTCTTC. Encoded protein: CASRDSTGRSEQFF.

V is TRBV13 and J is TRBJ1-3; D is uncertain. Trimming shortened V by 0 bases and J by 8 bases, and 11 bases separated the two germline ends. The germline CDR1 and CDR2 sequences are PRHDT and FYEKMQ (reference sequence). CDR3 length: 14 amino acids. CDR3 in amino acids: CASSLGGEAYTIYF. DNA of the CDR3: TGTGCCAGCAGCTTAGGTGGAGAGGCGTACACCATATATTTT. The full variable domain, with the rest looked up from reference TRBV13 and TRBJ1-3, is AAGVIQSPRHLIKEKRETATLKCYPIPRHDTVYWYQQGPGQDPQFLISFYEKMQSDKGSIPDRFSAQQFSDYHSELNMSSLELGDSALYFCASSLGGEAYTIYFGEGSWLTVV.

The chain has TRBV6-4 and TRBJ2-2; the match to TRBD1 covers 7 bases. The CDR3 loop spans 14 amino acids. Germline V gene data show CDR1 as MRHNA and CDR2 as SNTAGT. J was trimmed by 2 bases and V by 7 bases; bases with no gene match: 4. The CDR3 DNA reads TGTGCCAGCACCGGGACAGAAAACACCGGGGAGCTGTTTTTT. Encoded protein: CASTGTENTGELFF.

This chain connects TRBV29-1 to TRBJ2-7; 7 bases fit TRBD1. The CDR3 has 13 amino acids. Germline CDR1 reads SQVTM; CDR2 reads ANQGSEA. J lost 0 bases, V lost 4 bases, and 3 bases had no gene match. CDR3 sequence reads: CSVAGTASYEQYF. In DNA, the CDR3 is TGCAGCGTTGCCGGGACAGCCTCCTACGAGCAGTACTTC.